Included here is one T cell receptor beta chain sequence, with context. In the source study's methods: Estimated nucleated cell counts came from reference gene primer amplification. Sequenced by immunoSEQ multiplex PCR; TCRdb stores in-frame clones only, minus some. Clone size and the V and J calls come from that table; the DNA yielded D and trimming. The top ten clones hold around 5% of a sample with around 67,000 clones, about 83% of them seen once. CDR1 and CDR2 (germline): MNHEY, SVGAGI. Losses at the gene ends were 7 bases for V and 1 base for J; bases not matched to a gene: 5. This CDR3 has 15 amino acids. This specimen comes from a study of blood T cell repertoires in COVID-19. Study details: Acute-phase and convalescent COVID-19 samples originated in the United States, Italy and Spain. PBMCs, B-cell-depleted T cells, or T cells were the source of the cDNA or gDNA that made up the material.

The chain employs TRBV6-5 and TRBJ2-3, with TRBD2 matching 10 bases. This clonotype was sampled from a man aged 50-60 years with active COVID-19. Specimen: peripheral blood. The CDR3 DNA is TGTGCCAGCACCGACGGACTAGCGGGCACAGATACGCAGTATTTT. This encodes CASTDGLAGTDTQYF.